A single T cell receptor beta chain is shown here with its context. Antigen specificity is unknown. Separate cDNA molecules each had unique molecular identifiers attached to them. TCRdb re-derived calls from the 5' RACE reads in MiXCR, one entry per CDR3 protein. The sample has about 52,000 distinct CDR3 sequences; just over 8% are singletons. This sample was taken from a study of early T cells in non-severe SARS-CoV-2 infection. At the level of the study: From unsorted whole blood, bulk RNA was sequenced, and the chains remained unpaired.

Overall study results and limits: Private and CD4 specificities were missed by VDJdb matching, which favored anti-spike CD8 responses.

Germline CDR1 and CDR2: MGHRA and YSYEKL. V shed 0 bases and J shed 4 bases, with 6 bases lying between them. CDR3 length: 13 residues. The receptor comes from an adult who was a healthcare worker with PCR-confirmed SARS-CoV-2 infection or an uninfected control (not recorded which). This chain links TRBV4-1 with TRBJ1-2; D is ambiguous. Sequencing was performed on whole blood. The CDR3 coding sequence is TGCGCCAGCAGCCAAGATGCAGTCTATGGCTACACCTTC. The encoded protein is CASSQDAVYGYTF.